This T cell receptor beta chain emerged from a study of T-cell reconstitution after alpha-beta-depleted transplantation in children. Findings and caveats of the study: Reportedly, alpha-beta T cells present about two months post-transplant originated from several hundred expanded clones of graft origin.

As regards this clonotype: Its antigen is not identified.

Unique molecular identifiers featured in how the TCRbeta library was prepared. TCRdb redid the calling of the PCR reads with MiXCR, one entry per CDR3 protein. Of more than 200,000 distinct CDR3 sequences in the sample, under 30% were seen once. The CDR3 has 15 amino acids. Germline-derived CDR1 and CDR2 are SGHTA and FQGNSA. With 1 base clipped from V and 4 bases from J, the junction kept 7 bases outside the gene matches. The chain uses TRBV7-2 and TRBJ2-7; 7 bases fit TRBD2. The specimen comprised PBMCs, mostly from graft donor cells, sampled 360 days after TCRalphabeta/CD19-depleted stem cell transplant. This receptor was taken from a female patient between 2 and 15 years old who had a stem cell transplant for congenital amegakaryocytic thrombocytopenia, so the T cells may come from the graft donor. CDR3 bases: TGTGCCAGCAGCTTAGGGCTGGGGAGGGCTTACGAGCAGTACTTC. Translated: CASSLGLGRAYEQYF.